This TCR beta chain derives from a study of CD8 T cells in Susac syndrome. Study at large: Susac syndrome patients were untreated, on corticosteroids with some adding intravenous immunoglobulin, or on intravenous immunoglobulin only. Regarding the study as a whole: None of the CD4+ T cell repertoires in Susac syndrome showed clonal expansion.

An input of roughly 0.45 to 1 ug of RNA was subjected to reverse transcription using random hexamers. Multiplex immunoSEQ PCR targeted 54 Vbeta and 13 Jbeta TCR beta segments. A single record per CDR3 protein comes from TCRdb applying MiXCR to the immunoSEQ multiplex PCR reads. The sample lists 170,000 or so distinct CDR3 sequences; roughly 94% were seen once. In regard to this clonotype: Its antigen is unknown.

Germline V gene lookup returns CDR1 MNHEY and CDR2 SMNVEV (reference sequence). The CDR3 is 14 residues long. V lost 3 bases and J lost 1, with 7 bases in between. CD8+ and CD4+ T cells from blood underwent TCR beta sequencing. The sample taken for sequencing was CD4+ T cells from PBMCs. The chain is built from TRBV27 and TRBJ2-1; TRBD2 might be the D (5 bases). This receptor was obtained from a human donor with Susac syndrome. The DNA for the CDR3 is TGTGCCAGCAGTTTGCGGGCATCCTACAATGAGCAGTTCTTC. Translated, it gives CASSLRASYNEQFF.